This record concerns one T cell receptor beta chain sequence. Its antigen is currently unknown. The table came from immunoSEQ multiplex PCR; TCRdb's copy has only in-frame clones and leaves some out. This sample carries 40,000 to 45,000 clones, about 75% of them seen once, and the ten largest clones take 4% to 6.5%. Time point meaning: week 23, last vaccination. Alongside topical imiquimod, each dose of vaccine comprised 300 ug of mutant IDH1 20-mer peptide. The data belong to a study of a mutant IDH1 vaccine in newly diagnosed glioma. Study as a whole: Treated patients had a mean age of roughly 40 years and an approximately 62% male, around 40% female split.

The CDR3 consists of 13 residues. CDR1 is SGHNT, CDR2 YYREEE, per germline (reference sequence). V gave up 5 bases and J gave up 4 bases, with 10 bases separating them. V gene TRBV5-4 combines with J gene TRBJ1-3; no clear D. The sample in question was PBMCs, obtained from a glioma patient whose treatment included an IDH1 peptide vaccine. This receptor was taken from a man between 45 and 60 years old with glioma. Here the CDR3 DNA reads TGTGCCAGCAGTCCCGGTCCGGGAAACACCATATATTTT. As protein: CASSPGPGNTIYF.